Listed here are 28 T cell receptor beta chains from one sample, sequenced in a study of cytotoxic CD8 clonotypes in ibrutinib-treated CLL. Using immunoSEQ multiplex PCR, the repertoire was profiled, and TCRdb retains in-frame clones only, with some absent. The sample includes some 300,000 clones, approximately 80% of them seen just once. This specimen was PBMCs, taken before ibrutinib treatment. Receptor source: a human donor with chronic lymphocytic leukemia.

This chain uses TRBV27 with TRBJ2-6, with TRBD2 matching over 15 bases. Germline trimming cut 6 bases from V and 2 bases from J; bases unmatched to any gene: 5. The CDR3 totals 18 residues. Looked up from germline, CDR1 is MNHEY and CDR2 is SMNVEV (reference sequence). CDR3 loop: CASRGGLAGGAGANVLTF. The CDR3 DNA reads as TGTGCCAGCAGGGGGGGACTAGCGGGAGGCGCTGGGGCCAACGTCCTGACTTTC.

This sequence joins TRBV19 and TRBJ2-4; D unclear. V was clipped by 5 bases and J by 8 bases, with 13 bases between them. Germline values: CDR1 LNHDA, CDR2 SQIVND (reference sequence). There are 13 residues in the CDR3. CDR3 amino acids: CASSPYPGHIQYF. The CDR3 DNA reads as TGTGCCAGTAGTCCTTATCCGGGCCACATTCAGTACTTC.

This chain links TRBV7-6 with TRBJ2-2; TRBD2 matches 7 bases. From germline, CDR1 is SGHVS and CDR2 FNYEAQ. The CDR3 consists of 14 residues. Germline trimming cut 3 bases from V and 6 bases from J; bases unmatched to any gene: 4. This chain's CDR3 is CASSFGRESGELFF. The CDR3 DNA reads as TGTGCCAGCAGCTTTGGGCGGGAGTCCGGGGAGCTGTTTTTT.

V and J are TRBV7-8 and TRBJ2-1, with D unclear. Germline loops: CDR1 SGHVS, CDR2 FQNEAQ. Trimming took off 1 base at V and 4 bases at J, with 8 bases between the two ends. The CDR3 totals 14 residues. CDR3 sequence: CASSLGGGYNEQFF. The CDR3 coding sequence is TGTGCCAGCAGCTTAGGTGGCGGTTACAATGAGCAGTTCTTC.

The V gene is TRBV5-6, the J gene TRBJ2-1; D remains ambiguous. The CDR3 is made up of 12 amino acids. The V gene's germline CDR1 is SGHDT and CDR2 YYEEEE. Trimming cost V 2 bases and J 10 bases, with 10 bases left between them. The CDR3 DNA follows: TGTGCCAGCAGCTTTTCGTTTTACGAGCAGTTCTTC. Protein product: CASSFSFYEQFF.

The V gene is TRBV25-1, the J gene TRBJ2-7, with 9 bases matching TRBD2. The trim removed 5 bases at V and 5 bases at J, leaving 19 bases unmatched. Germline CDR1 and CDR2: MGHDK and SYGVNS. The CDR3 contains 18 residues. The CDR3 DNA is TGTGCCAGCAGTAGCCCTAAGGGGGCTGCGGGAGGGTCCAACGAGCAGTACTTC. This encodes CASSSPKGAAGGSNEQYF.

This sequence joins TRBV27 and TRBJ1-4; D is unclear. The V end was cut by 0 bases, the J end by 4 bases, with 9 bases between. The CDR3 covers 15 residues. CDR1 MNHEY and CDR2 SMNVEV come from the germline V gene (reference sequence). The CDR3 spells CASSLSFQRNEKLFF. CDR3 DNA sequence: TGTGCCAGCAGTTTATCGTTTCAGCGTAATGAAAAACTGTTTTTT.

The chain couples TRBV4-3 to TRBJ2-1, with D possibly matching TRBD2 (6 bases). The CDR3 covers 17 residues. Germline CDR1 is LGHNA and CDR2 is YSLEER. Between the trimmed V and J ends, which lost 0 bases and 6 bases, there was a span of 18 bases. The CDR3 spells CASSQDLRTSRLNEQFF. For the CDR3, the DNA is TGCGCCAGCAGCCAAGATCTTCGCACTAGCCGACTCAATGAGCAGTTCTTC.

This rearrangement joins TRBV28 to TRBJ2-7; D possibly uses TRBD1 or TRBD2 (5 bases each). CDR1 and CDR2 (germline): MDHEN, SYDVKM. There are 13 residues in the CDR3. With 5 bases removed from V and 5 bases from J, the gap between germline ends came to 13 bases. Here the CDR3 DNA reads TGTGCCAGCAGTCTAGCAGGGTTCCACGAGCAGTACTTC. Translating gives CASSLAGFHEQYF.

The J gene is TRBJ2-5, the V gene TRBV6-4, with 9 bases that match TRBD2. CDR1 and CDR2 from the germline V gene are MRHNA and SNTAGT. The CDR3 totals 19 residues. Trimming took 4 bases from V and 4 from J; bases not matched to a gene: 19. CDR3 nucleotide sequence: TGTGCCAGCAGTGCACTCGTGGCCAGCGGGAGGTCATGGGGAGAGACCCAGTACTTC. It is translated as CASSALVASGRSWGETQYF.

A few counts support this clone. J is TRBJ1-3 and V is TRBV6-5; D ambiguous. This CDR3 has 14 amino acids. Trimming cost V 7 bases and J 4 bases, with 14 bases left between them. CDR1 and CDR2 (germline): MNHEY, SVGAGI. Here the CDR3 DNA reads TGTGCCAGCACTCGGTCACTTGTCGGAAACACCATATATTTT. Translating gives CASTRSLVGNTIYF.

The V and J genes are TRBV27 and TRBJ2-7; TRBD1 might be the D (5 bases). V lost 5 bases to trimming and J lost 4 bases, with 12 bases between them. Germline CDR1 and CDR2: MNHEY and SMNVEV (reference sequence). The length of the CDR3 is 13 residues. In DNA, the CDR3 is TGTGCCAGCAGTCGCCCCCCAGGGTACGAGCAGTACTTC. It yields the protein CASSRPPGYEQYF.

The V and J genes are TRBV14 and TRBJ1-1; D call uncertain. The CDR3 extends over 15 amino acids. The germline CDR1 and CDR2 sequences are SGHDN and FVKESK. V shed 3 bases and J shed 0 bases, with 11 bases lying between them. In DNA form, the CDR3 reads TGTGCCAGCAGCCATCCCTCGGGTGTGAACACTGAAGCTTTCTTT. Translated, it gives CASSHPSGVNTEAFF.

A remark on this clone: It is likely a read error: a sequence one base away is far more abundant. The gene calls are TRBV4-2 and TRBJ1-2; D may be TRBD1 (5 bases). V was cut by 0 bases and J by 5 bases, with 13 bases left in between. Germline V gene lookup returns CDR1 LGHNA and CDR2 YNFKEQ. CDR3 length equals 15 residues. The DNA for the CDR3 is TGTGCCAGCAGCCAAGATCTGGGACTCGAATATGGCTACACCTTC. Protein product: CASSQDLGLEYGYTF.

The chain recombines TRBV9 with TRBJ2-3; D may match TRBD1 or TRBD2 (6 bases each). The CDR3 sequence is 14 residues long. V lost 5 bases, J lost 3 bases, and 13 bases lay in between. Germline V gene sequence: CDR1 SGDLS, CDR2 YYNGEE. CDR3 protein: CASSPGGRTDTQYF. The CDR3 coding sequence is TGTGCCAGCAGTCCTGGGGGGCGTACAGATACGCAGTATTTT.

V usage is TRBV7-9 and J usage is TRBJ1-2; D is uncertain. Germline V gene sequence: CDR1 SEHNR, CDR2 FQNEAQ (reference sequence). This CDR3 has 11 residues. The ends were cut back, 5 bases at V and 8 bases at J, with 9 bases in the middle. This CDR3 is CASSADGGYTF. The CDR3, as DNA: TGTGCCAGCAGCGCCGACGGGGGCTACACCTTC.

The V gene is TRBV4-3, the J gene TRBJ1-4; the D gene is possibly TRBD1 (5 bases). The length of the CDR3 is 17 residues. Germline lookup yields CDR1 LGHNA and CDR2 YSLEER. V was clipped by 1 base and J by 0 bases, with 12 bases between them. The CDR3 reads CASSQGQGYSTNEKLFF. CDR3 in DNA: TGCGCCAGCAGCCAAGGTCAGGGATATTCAACTAATGAAAAACTGTTTTTT.

The J gene is TRBJ2-1, the V gene TRBV30; 11 bases line up with TRBD2. Germline lookup yields CDR1 GTSNPN and CDR2 SVGIG (reference sequence). The CDR3 extends over 15 amino acids. With V trimmed by 8 bases and J by 6 bases, 12 bases remained unmatched. CDR3 protein: CALIIAGGPANEQFF. Written as DNA, the CDR3 is TGTGCCCTAATCATAGCGGGAGGGCCCGCCAATGAGCAGTTCTTC.

The chain's CDR3 is CASSLRGANEKLFF. Here the CDR3 DNA reads TGCGCCAGCAGTCTTAGGGGAGCGAATGAAAAACTGTTTTTT. The gene calls are TRBV23-1 and TRBJ1-4; possible D gene TRBD1, 5 bases. TRBV23-1 is filed as an ORF, its function uncertain. The V and J ends lost 4 bases and 5 bases respectively, with 11 bases between them. This CDR3 is 14 amino acids long.

This chain links TRBV7-9 with TRBJ2-6, with D perhaps TRBD1 (6 bases). The ends were cut back, 6 bases at V and 0 bases at J, with 15 bases in the middle. Germline CDR1 and CDR2: SEHNR and FQNEAQ (reference sequence). There are 17 residues in the CDR3. CDR3 amino acids: CASRTNRVLSGANVLTF. The CDR3 DNA reads as TGTGCCAGCAGGACGAACAGGGTCCTCTCTGGGGCCAACGTCCTGACTTTC.

This chain uses TRBV28 with TRBJ1-1; 12 positions match TRBD1. The CDR3 is made up of 15 amino acids. V lost 2 bases to trimming and J lost 5 bases; unmatched junction nucleotides: 3. Germline CDR1 MDHEN, CDR2 SYDVKM. The CDR3 here is CASSLGTGGKTEAFF. The CDR3 DNA reads TGTGCCAGCAGTTTAGGGACAGGGGGCAAAACTGAAGCTTTCTTT.

The rearrangement uses TRBV5-1 and TRBJ2-6; TRBD1 aligns across 9 bases. CDR3 size: 17 residues. J lost 3 bases, V lost 4 bases, and 8 bases had no gene match. The germline V gene has CDR1 SGHRS and CDR2 YFSETQ. CDR3 region: CASSPGQGWGGANVLTF. The CDR3 DNA is TGCGCCAGCAGCCCAGGACAGGGGTGGGGTGGGGCCAACGTCCTGACTTTC.

The chain is built from TRBV18 and TRBJ2-1, with a tentative D call TRBD1 (6 bases). From germline, CDR1 is KGHSH and CDR2 LQKENI. The V end was cut by 4 bases, the J end by 6 bases, with 10 bases between. The CDR3 spans 13 residues. The CDR3 sequence: CASSRTDRNEQFF. The CDR3 bases are TGTGCCAGCTCACGGACAGACCGCAATGAGCAGTTCTTC.

This clone has only one observation. The chain combines TRBV30 with TRBJ2-7; 7 nucleotides line up with TRBD1. Germline V gene data show CDR1 as GTSNPN and CDR2 as SVGIG (reference sequence). The CDR3 has 12 residues. Losses at the gene ends were 1 base for V and 7 bases for J; bases not matched to a gene: 4. CDR3 in DNA: TGTGCCTGGAGTGCCCGACAGGGTGAGCAGTACTTC. The encoded protein is CAWSARQGEQYF.

This clone was seen just once. The CDR3 sequence: CASSLAGGPNEQFF. The DNA of the CDR3 is TGTGCCAGCTCGTTAGCGGGAGGGCCTAATGAGCAGTTCTTC. The chain recombines TRBV18 with TRBJ2-1; TRBD2 matches at 11 bases. Germline V gene sequence: CDR1 KGHSH, CDR2 LQKENI. The CDR3 contains 14 residues. V shed 6 bases, J shed 7 bases, and the junction held 5 bases outside the gene matches.

The chain combines TRBV28 with TRBJ2-3; 9 positions match TRBD1. Per the germline V gene, CDR1 is MDHEN and CDR2 is SYDVKM. After removal of 8 bases from V and 5 bases from J, the junction contained 5 bases not matched to a gene. The CDR3 has 13 amino acids. CDR3 DNA sequence: TGTGCCAGCGGGACAGGGTCGGTAGATACGCAGTATTTT. Translated: CASGTGSVDTQYF.

The chain couples TRBV9 to TRBJ2-7; weak D call: TRBD1 (5 bases). Germline CDR1 is SGDLS and CDR2 is YYNGEE. Trimming pared 4 bases from V and 2 bases from J, leaving 16 bases between. The CDR3 has 15 residues. CDR3 nucleotide sequence: TGTGCCAGCAGCCCAAGGCTGCAGGGAACCTACGAGCAGTACTTC. Protein sequence: CASSPRLQGTYEQYF.

The J gene is TRBJ2-7, the V gene TRBV11-2; 9 bases are shared with TRBD1. Germline lookup yields CDR1 SGHAT and CDR2 FQNNGV. This CDR3 region has 14 residues. The V segment lost 5 bases and the J segment 0 bases; nucleotides outside the gene matches: 2. CDR3 amino acids: CASSRDRVSYEQYF. The CDR3 DNA follows: TGTGCCAGCAGCCGGGACAGGGTCTCCTACGAGCAGTACTTC.